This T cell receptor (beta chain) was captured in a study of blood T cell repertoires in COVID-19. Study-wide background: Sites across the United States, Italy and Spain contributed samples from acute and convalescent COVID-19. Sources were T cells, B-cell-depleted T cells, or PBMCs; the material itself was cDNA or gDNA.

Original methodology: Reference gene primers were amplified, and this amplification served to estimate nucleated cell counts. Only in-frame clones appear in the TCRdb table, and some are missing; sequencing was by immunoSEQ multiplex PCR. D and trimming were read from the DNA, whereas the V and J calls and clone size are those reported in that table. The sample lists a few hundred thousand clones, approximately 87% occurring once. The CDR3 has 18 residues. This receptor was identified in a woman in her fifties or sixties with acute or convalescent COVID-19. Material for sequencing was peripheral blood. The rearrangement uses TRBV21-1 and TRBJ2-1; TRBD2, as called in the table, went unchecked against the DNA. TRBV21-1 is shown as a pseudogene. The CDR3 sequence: CASSKDNRGGRVGNEQFF. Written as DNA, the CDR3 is TGTGCCAGCAGCAAAGATAATCGGGGCGGGAGGGTCGGCAATGAGCAGTTCTTC.